The present T cell receptor (beta chain) was sequenced within a study of blood T cell repertoires in COVID-19. Across the study: PBMCs, B-cell-depleted T cells, or T cells were the source of the cDNA or gDNA that made up the material.

This clone has more than one count but fewer than ten. TCRdb keeps only in-frame clones here, not all; method: immunoSEQ multiplex PCR. The table lists roughly 64,000 clones, roughly 80% of them singletons. The sample taken for sequencing was peripheral blood. This TCR came from a man aged 60-69 years with COVID-19, enrolled during active disease.

This chain's CDR3 is CASSTRPVYEQYF. CDR3 DNA sequence: TGTGCCAGCAGCACCCGTCCCGTCTACGAGCAGTACTTC. This chain joins TRBV21-1 and TRBJ2-7; TRBD2 reflects the table's D call only, with no check against the DNA. TRBV21-1 corresponds to a pseudogene. The CDR3 runs to 13 residues.